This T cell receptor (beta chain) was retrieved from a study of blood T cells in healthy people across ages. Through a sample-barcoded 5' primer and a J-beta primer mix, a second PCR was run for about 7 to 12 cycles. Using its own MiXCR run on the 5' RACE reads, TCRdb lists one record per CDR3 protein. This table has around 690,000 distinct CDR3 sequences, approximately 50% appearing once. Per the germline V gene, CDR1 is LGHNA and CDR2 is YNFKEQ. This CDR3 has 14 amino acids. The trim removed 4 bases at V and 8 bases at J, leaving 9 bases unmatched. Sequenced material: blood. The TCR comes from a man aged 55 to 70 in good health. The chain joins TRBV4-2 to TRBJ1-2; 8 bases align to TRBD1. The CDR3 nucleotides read TGTGCCAGCAGCCGCCTCGGACAGGGCGGGGGCTACACCTTC. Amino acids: CASSRLGQGGGYTF.